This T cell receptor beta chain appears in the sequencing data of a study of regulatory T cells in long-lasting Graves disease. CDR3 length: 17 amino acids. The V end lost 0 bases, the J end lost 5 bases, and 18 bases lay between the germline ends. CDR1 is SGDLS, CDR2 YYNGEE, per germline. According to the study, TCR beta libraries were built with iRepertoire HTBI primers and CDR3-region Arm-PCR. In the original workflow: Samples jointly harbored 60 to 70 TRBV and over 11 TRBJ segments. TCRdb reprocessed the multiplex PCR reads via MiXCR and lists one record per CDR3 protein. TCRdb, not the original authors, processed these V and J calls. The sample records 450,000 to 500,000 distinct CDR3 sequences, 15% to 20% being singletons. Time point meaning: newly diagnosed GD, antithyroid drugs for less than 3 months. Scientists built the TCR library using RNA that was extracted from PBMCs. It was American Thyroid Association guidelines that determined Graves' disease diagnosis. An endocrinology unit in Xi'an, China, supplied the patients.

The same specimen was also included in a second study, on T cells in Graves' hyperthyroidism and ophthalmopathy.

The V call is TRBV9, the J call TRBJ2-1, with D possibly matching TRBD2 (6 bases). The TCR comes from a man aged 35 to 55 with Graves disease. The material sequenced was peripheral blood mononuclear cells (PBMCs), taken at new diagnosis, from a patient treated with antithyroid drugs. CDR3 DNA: TGTGCCAGCAGCGTAGGGGTCGGGAGTACTATCCACAATGAGCAGTTCTTC. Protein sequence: CASSVGVGSTIHNEQFF.